Below, 19 T cell receptor beta chains from the same sample are listed, as sequenced in a study of blood T cell repertoires in COVID-19. Measured with immunoSEQ multiplex PCR; TCRdb has only the in-frame clones, and not every one. This sample carries roughly 29,000 clones, about 78% of them seen once, and the ten largest clones take around 21%. The sequencing sample was made of peripheral blood. The receptors shown here come from a boy under 10 years old with active or convalescent COVID-19.

The chain combines TRBV7-2 with TRBJ1-1, with D possibly matching TRBD1 (5 bases). This CDR3 comprises 18 residues. Trimming removed 4 bases from V and 4 bases from J, with 25 bases in between. The germline V gene has CDR1 SGHTA and CDR2 FQGNSA. In DNA form, the CDR3 reads TGTGCCAGCAGCTCACCCCGGGGGACGCGAATAATAGGCACTGAAGCTTTCTTT. Its protein product is CASSSPRGTRIIGTEAFF. Complete variable domain (other parts from reference TRBV7-2 and TRBJ1-1): GAGVSQSPSNKVTEKGKDVELRCDPISGHTALYWYRQSLGQGLEFLIYFQGNSAPDKSGLPSDRFSAERTGGSVSTLTIQRTQQEDSAVYLCASSSPRGTRIIGTEAFFGQGTRLTVV.

V and J are TRBV11-2 and TRBJ2-6; TRBD2 might be the D (6 bases). The CDR3 consists of 17 residues. The germline V gene encodes CDR1 SGHAT and CDR2 FQNNGV. Trimming stripped 1 base from V and 0 bases from J, with 10 bases between. CDR3: CASSLAGVYSGANVLTF. CDR3 bases: TGTGCCAGCAGCTTAGCGGGGGTCTACTCTGGGGCCAACGTCCTGACTTTC. The entire variable domain, with the rest obtained from reference TRBV11-2 and TRBJ2-6, is as follows: EAGVAQSPRYKIIEKRQSVAFWCNPISGHATLYWYQQILGQGPKLLIQFQNNGVVDDSQLPKDRFSAERLKGVDSTLKIQPAKLEDSAVYLCASSLAGVYSGANVLTFGAGSRLTVL.

The chain employs TRBV5-1 and TRBJ1-5; D is undetermined. Trimming removed 0 bases at V and 4 bases at J, with 8 bases between. This CDR3 spans 14 amino acids. Germline CDR1 is SGHRS and CDR2 is YFSETQ. The DNA of the CDR3 is TGCGCCAGCAGCTTGGACAGCCTAAATCAGCCCCAGCATTTT. Its translation is CASSLDSLNQPQHF.

This clone appeared once. This chain joins TRBV10-3 and TRBJ2-7, with D unclear. Trimming cost V 10 bases and J 0 bases, with 10 bases left between them. This CDR3 region has 12 residues. Germline loops: CDR1 ENHRY, CDR2 SYGVKD. For the CDR3, the DNA is TGTGCCACGTCTCCCAGCTCCTACGAGCAGTACGTC. Its protein is CATSPSSYEQYV.

The V and J genes are TRBV6-1 and TRBJ2-7; D might be TRBD2 (5 bases). The V and J ends lost 3 bases and 7 bases respectively, with 7 bases between them. The V gene's germline CDR1 is MNHNS and CDR2 SASEGT. This CDR3 has 11 residues. Written as DNA, the CDR3 is TGTGCCAGCAGTGACAGGAGGGAGCAGTACTTC. This codes for CASSDRREQYF.

The chain links TRBV10-3 to TRBJ1-2, with TRBD1 as a possible D gene (6 bases). The CDR3 covers 13 residues. V gave up 7 bases and J gave up 1 base, with 10 bases separating them. Germline CDR1 and CDR2: ENHRY and SYGVKD. The CDR3 nucleotides read TGTGCCATCACCGCGGACAGTAACTATGGCTACACCTTC. Its translation is CAITADSNYGYTF.

This clone is categorized as medium-sized. The rearrangement joins TRBV6-5 to TRBJ2-5, with TRBD2 identical over 11 bases. After removal of 7 bases from V and 5 bases from J, the junction contained 6 bases not matched to a gene. Germline values: CDR1 MNHEY, CDR2 SVGAGI. The CDR3 is 14 amino acids. In DNA form, the CDR3 reads TGTGCCAGCAACCCTAGCGGGAGGCGGGAGACCCAGTACTTC. Translation: CASNPSGRRETQYF.

This chain links TRBV3-1 (or the pseudogene TRBV3-2) with TRBJ1-5; no clear D gene. The V and J ends lost 4 bases and 9 bases respectively, with 10 bases between them. CDR1 is LGHDT, CDR2 YNNKEL, per germline (reference sequence). The CDR3 has 12 residues. In DNA form, the CDR3 reads TGTGCCAGCAGCCTCAGTACGGGGCCCCAGCATTTT. Its protein product is CASSLSTGPQHF.

J is TRBJ1-6 and V is TRBV7-9, with D hard to call. Trimming removed 3 bases from V and 9 bases from J, with 6 bases in between. CDR3 length: 12 amino acids. Germline assignment: CDR1 SEHNR and CDR2 FQNEAQ (reference sequence). The chain's CDR3 is CASSFWLSPLHF. The CDR3 DNA is TGTGCCAGCAGCTTCTGGCTTTCACCCCTCCACTTT.

This clone was seen a few times. The rearrangement joins TRBV6-5 to TRBJ1-3, with a weak D call TRBD1 (5 bases). There are 14 residues in the CDR3. V gave up 7 bases and J gave up 2 bases, with 12 bases separating them. The germline CDR1 and CDR2 sequences are MNHEY and SVGAGI. The CDR3 is CASTKRGAGNTIYF. The CDR3 bases are TGTGCCAGCACCAAGCGGGGGGCTGGAAACACCATATATTTT.

J is TRBJ1-4 and V is TRBV30, with a tentative D call TRBD1 (6 bases). The CDR3 covers 15 residues. Trimming cost V 3 bases and J 3 bases, with 14 bases left between them. Germline V gene data show CDR1 as GTSNPN and CDR2 as SVGIG (reference sequence). The DNA of the CDR3 is TGTGCCTGGAGCCATGGGGGCAGTTCTAATGAAAAACTGTTTTTT. Translated, it gives CAWSHGGSSNEKLFF.

V is TRBV27 and J is TRBJ2-4, with a weak D call TRBD2 (6 bases). Per the germline V gene, CDR1 is MNHEY and CDR2 is SMNVEV (reference sequence). CDR3 length equals 16 residues. V was trimmed by 6 bases and J by 1 base, leaving 16 bases between them. The CDR3 reads CASRSAGISAKNIQYF. The CDR3 DNA reads as TGTGCCAGCAGATCCGCGGGGATTTCGGCCAAAAACATTCAGTACTTC.

The chain uses TRBV29-1 and TRBJ2-3; 11 nucleotides agree with TRBD2. This CDR3 region has 13 residues. Per germline, CDR1 SQVTM and CDR2 ANQGSEA. After removal of 6 bases from V and 8 bases from J, the junction contained 7 bases not matched to a gene. The CDR3 DNA reads TGCAGCGTCGCAATAGCGGGAGGGGGTACGCAGTATTTT. It yields the protein CSVAIAGGGTQYF.

By frequency in the sample, this clone is medium-sized (0.01 to 0.1%). The chain combines TRBV2 with TRBJ2-1, with a tentative D call TRBD2 (5 bases). This CDR3 contains 15 residues. V was clipped by 5 bases and J by 2 bases, with 13 bases between them. CDR1 SNHLY and CDR2 FYNNEI come from the germline V gene. In DNA form, the CDR3 reads TGTGCCAGCAGTAGTAGTAGCGTAACCTACAATGAGCAGTTCTTC. This gives the protein CASSSSSVTYNEQFF.

CDR3 coding DNA: TGTGCCAGCAGTTACGCACCCCTAGGAGTGAACACTGAAGCTTTCTTT. It codes for CASSYAPLGVNTEAFF. The V call is TRBV6-5, the J call TRBJ1-1, with D uncertain. This CDR3 comprises 16 residues. Germline assignment: CDR1 MNHEY and CDR2 SVGAGI. The ends were cut back, 2 bases at V and 0 bases at J, with 13 bases in the middle.

The V and J genes are TRBV2 and TRBJ1-5; D unclear. This CDR3 is built from 13 residues. Trimming cost V 4 bases and J 7 bases, with 11 bases left between them. Germline V gene sequence: CDR1 SNHLY, CDR2 FYNNEI. CDR3 sequence reads: CASSVGGNQPQHF. Written as DNA, the CDR3 is TGTGCCAGCAGTGTTGGAGGGAACCAGCCCCAGCATTTT.

V gene TRBV5-1 combines with J gene TRBJ2-7; possible D gene TRBD2, 6 bases. Germline V gene sequence: CDR1 SGHRS, CDR2 YFSETQ. This CDR3 has 15 residues. V lost 2 bases to trimming and J lost 0 bases, with 12 bases between them. CDR3 DNA sequence: TGCGCCAGCAGCTTAGGAGGGTCGCTCTCCTACGAGCAGTACTTC. This codes for CASSLGGSLSYEQYF.

V gene TRBV28 combines with J gene TRBJ1-3; no clear D. Trimming pared 7 bases from V and 8 bases from J, leaving 21 bases between. The V gene's germline CDR1 is MDHEN and CDR2 SYDVKM. This CDR3 is built from 15 residues. The CDR3 region is CASNPPGVGIDTIYF. The DNA for the CDR3 is TGTGCCAGCAATCCCCCCGGAGTGGGTATAGACACCATATATTTT.

The J gene is TRBJ2-1, the V gene TRBV9, with D possibly matching TRBD2 (5 bases). This CDR3 has 15 residues. The germline CDR1 and CDR2 sequences are SGDLS and YYNGEE. The V and J ends lost 0 bases and 0 bases respectively, with 7 bases between them. Written as DNA, the CDR3 is TGTGCCAGCAGCGTAGATCGGGGCTCCTACAATGAGCAGTTCTTC. Translation gives CASSVDRGSYNEQFF.